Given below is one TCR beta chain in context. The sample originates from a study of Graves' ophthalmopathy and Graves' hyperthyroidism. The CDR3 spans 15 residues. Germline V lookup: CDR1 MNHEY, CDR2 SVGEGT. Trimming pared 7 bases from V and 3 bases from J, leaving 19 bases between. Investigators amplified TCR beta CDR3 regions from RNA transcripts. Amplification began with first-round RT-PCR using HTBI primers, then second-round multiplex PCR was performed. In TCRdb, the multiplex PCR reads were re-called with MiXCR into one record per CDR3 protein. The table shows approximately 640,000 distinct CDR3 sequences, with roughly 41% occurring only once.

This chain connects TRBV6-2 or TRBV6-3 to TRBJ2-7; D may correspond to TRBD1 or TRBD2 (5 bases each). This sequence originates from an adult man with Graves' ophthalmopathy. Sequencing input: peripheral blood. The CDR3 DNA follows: TGTGCCAGCACCCACTCGGGGCGGCGGTTCTACGAGCAGTACTTC. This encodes CASTHSGRRFYEQYF.